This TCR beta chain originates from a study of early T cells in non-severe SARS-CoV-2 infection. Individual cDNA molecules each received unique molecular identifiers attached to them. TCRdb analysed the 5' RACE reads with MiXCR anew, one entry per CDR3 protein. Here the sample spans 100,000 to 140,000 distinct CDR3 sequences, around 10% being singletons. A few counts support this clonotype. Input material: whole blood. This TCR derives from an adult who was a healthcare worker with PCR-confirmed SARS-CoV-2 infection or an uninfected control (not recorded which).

The CDR3 DNA follows: TGCGCCAGCAGCCAAGAATGGCGGGACTCAGATACGCAGTATTTT. As protein: CASSQEWRDSDTQYF. V and J are TRBV4-1 and TRBJ2-3, with D possibly TRBD2 on 6 matching bases. Germline loops: CDR1 MGHRA, CDR2 YSYEKL. This CDR3 is built from 15 residues. V was clipped by 0 bases and J by 4 bases, with 11 bases between them.